This is a list of T cell receptor beta chains from one sample in a study of PD-L1 blockade in urothelial cancer. This table comes from immunoSEQ multiplex PCR, and its TCRdb copy is limited to in-frame clones, with some not included. The repertoire holds around 110,000 clones, with under 95% as singletons. The material sequenced was PBMCs, taken around atezolizumab (anti-PD-L1) treatment. These receptors originate from a man aged 60 to 69 with urothelial cancer. Both conserved end residues are part of each CDR3. A D gene is named only where the DNA matches it firmly. Clone size is shown for a subset of rows, as once, few, many or a class of expanded clone.

D: NA
size: NA
J: TRBJ2-7
V: TRBV9
CDR3: CASSAPSQRRQGPESYEQYF
DNA: TGTGCCAGCAGCGCTCCCTCTCAGAGGCGGCAGGGCCCCGAAAGTTACGAGCAGTACTTC

D: TRBD2
size: once
J: TRBJ2-1
V: TRBV15
CDR3: CATSRELAGEGEQFF
DNA: TGTGCCACCAGCAGAGAATTAGCGGGAGAGGGTGAGCAGTTCTTC

D: TRBD2
size: NA
J: TRBJ2-2
V: TRBV9
CDR3: CASSPLRGASNTGELFF
DNA: TGTGCCAGCAGCCCCTTGCGGGGGGCCTCGAACACCGGGGAGCTGTTTTTT

D: NA
size: NA
J: TRBJ2-4
V: TRBV4-1
CDR3: CASSQEWGNLAKNIQYF
DNA: TGCGCCAGCAGCCAAGAATGGGGCAACCTAGCCAAAAACATTCAGTACTTC

D: TRBD2
size: NA
J: TRBJ2-3
V: TRBV7-6
CDR3: CASSLNGRDTQYF
DNA: TGTGCCAGCAGCTTGAACGGGAGGGATACGCAGTATTTT

D: NA
size: NA
J: TRBJ2-3
V: TRBV27
CDR3: CASSLSGAAGDTQYF
DNA: TGTGCCAGCAGTTTATCGGGGGCGGCAGGAGATACGCAGTATTTT

D: TRBD1
size: NA
J: TRBJ1-2
V: TRBV25-1
CDR3: CASSEGDRGYGYTF
DNA: TGTGCCAGCAGTGAAGGGGACAGGGGGTATGGCTACACCTTC

D: NA
size: NA
J: TRBJ2-5
V: TRBV7-8
CDR3: CASSLVRGKGQETQYF
DNA: TGTGCCAGCAGCTTAGTTCGGGGGAAGGGGCAAGAGACCCAGTACTTC

D: TRBD1
size: NA
J: TRBJ1-5
V: TRBV4-2
CDR3: CASSQDGGQGTQPQHF
DNA: TGTGCCAGCAGCCAAGATGGGGGACAGGGTACCCAGCCCCAGCATTTT

D: NA
size: NA
J: TRBJ1-1
V: TRBV6-1
CDR3: CASSEQGMYTEAFF
DNA: TGTGCCAGCAGTGAACAGGGGATGTACACTGAAGCTTTCTTT

D: TRBD1
size: NA
J: TRBJ2-3
V: TRBV11-2
CDR3: CASSLGTGTTQYF
DNA: TGTGCCAGCAGCTTAGGGACAGGCACTACGCAGTATTTT

D: TRBD2
size: NA
J: TRBJ2-1
V: TRBV5-1
CDR3: CASSLGLAASSYNEQFF
DNA: TGCGCCAGCAGCTTGGGACTAGCGGCAAGCTCCTACAATGAGCAGTTCTTC

D: NA
size: NA
J: TRBJ1-4
V: TRBV18
CDR3: CASSPIPTDEKLFF
DNA: TGTGCCAGCTCACCAATCCCCACGGATGAAAAACTGTTTTTT

D: NA
size: NA
J: TRBJ2-7
V: TRBV7-2
CDR3: CASSLEGRAGTYEQYF
DNA: TGTGCCAGCAGCTTAGAGGGTCGGGCGGGCACCTACGAGCAGTACTTC

D: TRBD2
size: NA
J: TRBJ2-7
V: TRBV7-2
CDR3: CASSMQPAGATYEQYF
DNA: TGTGCCAGCAGCATGCAACCAGCGGGAGCGACCTACGAGCAGTACTTC

D: NA
size: NA
J: TRBJ2-1
V: TRBV18
CDR3: CASSQSHRYNEQFF
DNA: TGTGCCAGCTCACAGAGTCACAGGTACAATGAGCAGTTCTTC

D: NA
size: NA
J: TRBJ2-7
V: TRBV6-6
CDR3: CASSYSRESSYEQYF
DNA: TGTGCCAGCAGTTACTCGCGCGAGAGCTCCTACGAGCAGTACTTC